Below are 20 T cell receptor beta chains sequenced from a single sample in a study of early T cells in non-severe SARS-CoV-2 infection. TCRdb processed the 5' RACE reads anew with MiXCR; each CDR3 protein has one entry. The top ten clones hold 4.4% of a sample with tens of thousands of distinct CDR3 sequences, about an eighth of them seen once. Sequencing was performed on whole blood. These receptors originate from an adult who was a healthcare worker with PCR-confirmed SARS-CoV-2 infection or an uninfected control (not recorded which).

CDR3 in DNA: TGTGCCAGCAGCCAAGGGCAGTATAGCAATCAGCCCCAGCATTTT. Residues: CASSQGQYSNQPQHF. The chain combines TRBV3-1 with TRBJ1-5; D remains ambiguous. Germline-derived CDR1 and CDR2 are LGHDT and YNNKEL (reference sequence). The length of the CDR3 is 15 residues. Trimming removed 1 base from V and 0 bases from J, with 7 bases in between.

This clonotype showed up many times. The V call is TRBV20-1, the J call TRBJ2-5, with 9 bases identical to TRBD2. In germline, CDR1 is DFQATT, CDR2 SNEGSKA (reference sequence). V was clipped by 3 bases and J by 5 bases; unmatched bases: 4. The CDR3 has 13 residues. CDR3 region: CSARLAGKETQYF. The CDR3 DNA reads TGCAGTGCTAGGCTAGCGGGGAAGGAGACCCAGTACTTC.

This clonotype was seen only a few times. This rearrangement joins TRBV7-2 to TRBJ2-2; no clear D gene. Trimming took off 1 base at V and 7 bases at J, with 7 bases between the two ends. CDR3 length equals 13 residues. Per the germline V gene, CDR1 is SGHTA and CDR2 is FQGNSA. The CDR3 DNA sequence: TGTGCCAGCAGCTTAGGGTTCAACGGGGAGCTGTTTTTT. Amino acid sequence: CASSLGFNGELFF.

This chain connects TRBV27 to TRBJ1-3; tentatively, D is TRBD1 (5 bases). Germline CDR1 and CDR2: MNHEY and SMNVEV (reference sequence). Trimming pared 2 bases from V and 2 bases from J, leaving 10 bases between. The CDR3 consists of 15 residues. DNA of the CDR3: TGTGCCAGCAGTTTAGCAGGGAGGCCTGGAAACACCATATATTTT. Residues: CASSLAGRPGNTIYF.

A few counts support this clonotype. CDR3 nucleotide sequence: TGTGCCAGCACCAACCCCCTGGGAGGGCGCCAAGTCCTGACTTTC. Translated, it gives CASTNPLGGRQVLTF. V and J are TRBV5-5 and TRBJ2-6, with 7 bases aligning to TRBD2. There are 15 residues in the CDR3. Trimming removed 6 bases from V and 13 bases from J; junction bases left unmatched: 16. Germline assignment: CDR1 SGHKS and CDR2 YYEKEE (reference sequence).

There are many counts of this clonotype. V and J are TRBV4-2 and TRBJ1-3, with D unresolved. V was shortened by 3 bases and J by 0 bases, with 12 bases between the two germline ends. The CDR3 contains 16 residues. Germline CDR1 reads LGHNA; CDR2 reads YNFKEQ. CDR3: CASSQSTGSSGNTIYF. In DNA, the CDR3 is TGTGCCAGCAGCCAGTCGACGGGAAGCTCTGGAAACACCATATATTTT.

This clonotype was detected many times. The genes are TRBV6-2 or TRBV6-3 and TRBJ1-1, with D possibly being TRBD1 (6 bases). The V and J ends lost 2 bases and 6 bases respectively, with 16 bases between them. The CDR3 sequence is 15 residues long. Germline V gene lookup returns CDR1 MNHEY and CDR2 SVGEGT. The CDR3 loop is CASSYQGLSGAEAFF. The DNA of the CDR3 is TGTGCCAGCAGTTACCAGGGTCTATCAGGGGCTGAAGCTTTCTTT.

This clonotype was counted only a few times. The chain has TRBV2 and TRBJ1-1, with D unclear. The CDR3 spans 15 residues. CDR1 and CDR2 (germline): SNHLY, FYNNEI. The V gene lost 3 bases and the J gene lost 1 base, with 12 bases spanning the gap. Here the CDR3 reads CASSESQTWNTEAFF. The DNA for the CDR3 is TGTGCCAGCAGTGAGTCGCAAACCTGGAACACTGAAGCTTTCTTT.

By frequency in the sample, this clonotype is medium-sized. The CDR3 nucleotides read TGTGCCAGCAGCAAGGACATTCCCTACGAGCAGTACTTC. Residues: CASSKDIPYEQYF. The rearrangement joins TRBV11-2 to TRBJ2-7; D might be TRBD1 (5 bases). The germline V and J ends were trimmed by 5 bases and 2 bases, with 10 bases remaining between them. The CDR3 consists of 13 residues. Germline V gives CDR1 SGHAT, CDR2 FQNNGV.

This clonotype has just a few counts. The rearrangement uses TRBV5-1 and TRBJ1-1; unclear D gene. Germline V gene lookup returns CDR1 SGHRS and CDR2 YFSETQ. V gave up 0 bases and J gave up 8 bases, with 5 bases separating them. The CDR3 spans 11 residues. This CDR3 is CASSLAAEAFF. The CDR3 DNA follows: TGCGCCAGCAGCTTGGCAGCCGAAGCTTTCTTT.

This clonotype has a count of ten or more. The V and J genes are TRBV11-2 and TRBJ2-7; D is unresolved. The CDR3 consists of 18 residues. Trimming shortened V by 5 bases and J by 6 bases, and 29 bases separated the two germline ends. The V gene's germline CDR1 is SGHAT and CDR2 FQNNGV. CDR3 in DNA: TGTGCCAGCAGCGCAGCCCTGGGCGGAATTGGCCCCGTTGGCGAGCAGTACTTC. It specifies CASSAALGGIGPVGEQYF.

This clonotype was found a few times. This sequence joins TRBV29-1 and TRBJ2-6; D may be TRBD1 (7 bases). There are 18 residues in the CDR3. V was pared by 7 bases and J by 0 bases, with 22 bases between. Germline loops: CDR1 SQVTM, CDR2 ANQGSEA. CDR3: CSATPEGARGSGANVLTF. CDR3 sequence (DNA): TGCAGCGCCACCCCGGAGGGGGCGCGTGGCTCTGGGGCCAACGTCCTGACTTTC. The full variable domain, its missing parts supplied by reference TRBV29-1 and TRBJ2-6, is SAVISQKPSRDICQRGTSLTIQCQVDSQVTMMFWYRQQPGQSLTLIATANQGSEATYESGFVIDKFPISRPNLTFSTLTVSNMSPEDSSIYLCSATPEGARGSGANVLTFGAGSRLTVL.

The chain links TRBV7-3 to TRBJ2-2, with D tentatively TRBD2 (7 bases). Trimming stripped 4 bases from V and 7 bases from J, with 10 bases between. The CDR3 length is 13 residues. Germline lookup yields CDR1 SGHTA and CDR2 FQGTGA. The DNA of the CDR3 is TGTGCCAGCAGCTACAGGGAGGGCGGGGAGCTGTTTTTT. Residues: CASSYREGGELFF.

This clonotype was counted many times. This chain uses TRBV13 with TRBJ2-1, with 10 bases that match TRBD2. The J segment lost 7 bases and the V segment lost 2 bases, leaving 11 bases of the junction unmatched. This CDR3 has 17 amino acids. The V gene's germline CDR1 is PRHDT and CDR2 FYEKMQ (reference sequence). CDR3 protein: CASSLLFSGGVGNEQFF. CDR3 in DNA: TGTGCCAGCAGCTTACTCTTCAGCGGGGGGGTCGGTAATGAGCAGTTCTTC.

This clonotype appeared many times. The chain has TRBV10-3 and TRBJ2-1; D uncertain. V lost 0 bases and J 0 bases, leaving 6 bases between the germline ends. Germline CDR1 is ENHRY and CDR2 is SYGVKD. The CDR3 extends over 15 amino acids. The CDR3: CAISESQSSYNEQFF. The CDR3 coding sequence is TGTGCCATCAGTGAGTCTCAGAGCTCCTACAATGAGCAGTTCTTC.

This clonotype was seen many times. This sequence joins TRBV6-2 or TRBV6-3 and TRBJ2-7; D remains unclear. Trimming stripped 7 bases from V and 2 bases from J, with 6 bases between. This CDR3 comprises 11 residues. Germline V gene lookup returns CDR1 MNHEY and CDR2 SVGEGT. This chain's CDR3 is CASKQTYEQYF. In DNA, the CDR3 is TGTGCCAGCAAACAGACCTACGAGCAGTACTTC.

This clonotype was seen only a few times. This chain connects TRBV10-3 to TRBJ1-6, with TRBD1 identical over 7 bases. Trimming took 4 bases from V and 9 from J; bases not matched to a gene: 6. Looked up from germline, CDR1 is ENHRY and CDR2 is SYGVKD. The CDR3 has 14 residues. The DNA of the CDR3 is TGTGCCATCAGTGCCGGGACAGAGCTTTCACCCCTCCACTTT. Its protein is CAISAGTELSPLHF.

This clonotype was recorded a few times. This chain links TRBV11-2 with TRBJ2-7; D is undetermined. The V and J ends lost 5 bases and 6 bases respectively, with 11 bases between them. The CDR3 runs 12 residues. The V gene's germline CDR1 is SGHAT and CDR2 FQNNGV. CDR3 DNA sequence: TGTGCCAGCAGCGAGCGTTTGGGCGAGCAGTACTTC. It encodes CASSERLGEQYF.

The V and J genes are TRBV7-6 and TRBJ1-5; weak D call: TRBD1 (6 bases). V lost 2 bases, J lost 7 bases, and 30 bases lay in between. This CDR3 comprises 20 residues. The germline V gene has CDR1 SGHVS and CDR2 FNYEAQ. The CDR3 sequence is CASSLFMPSPFDRSEQPQHF. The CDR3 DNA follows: TGTGCCAGCAGCTTATTTATGCCATCGCCCTTTGACAGGTCGGAGCAGCCCCAGCATTTT.

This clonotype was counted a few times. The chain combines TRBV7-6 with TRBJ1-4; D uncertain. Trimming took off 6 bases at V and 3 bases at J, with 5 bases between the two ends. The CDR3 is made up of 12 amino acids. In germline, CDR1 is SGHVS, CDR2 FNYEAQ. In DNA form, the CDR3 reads TGTGCCAGCAGTCGTCCTAATGAAAAACTGTTTTTT. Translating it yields CASSRPNEKLFF.